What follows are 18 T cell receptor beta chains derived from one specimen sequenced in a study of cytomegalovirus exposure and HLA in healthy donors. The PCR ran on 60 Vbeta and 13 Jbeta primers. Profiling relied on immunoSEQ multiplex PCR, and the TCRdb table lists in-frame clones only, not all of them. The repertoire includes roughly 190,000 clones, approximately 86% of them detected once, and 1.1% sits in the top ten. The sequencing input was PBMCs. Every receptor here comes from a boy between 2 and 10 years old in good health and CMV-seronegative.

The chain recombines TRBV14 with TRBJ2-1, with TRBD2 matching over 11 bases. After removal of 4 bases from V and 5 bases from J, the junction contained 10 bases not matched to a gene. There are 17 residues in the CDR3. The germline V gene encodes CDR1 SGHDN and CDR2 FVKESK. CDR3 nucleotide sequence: TGTGCCAGCAGCCCGACTAGCGGGGCACCCTACCACAATGAGCAGTTCTTC. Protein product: CASSPTSGAPYHNEQFF.

The CDR3 nucleotides read TGTGCCAGCAGTGAAGGGGGGACAGGGGGCGCGGCCCAGTACTTC. This sequence encodes CASSEGGTGGAAQYF. V gene TRBV2 combines with J gene TRBJ2-5; TRBD1 matches 12 bases. Germline loops: CDR1 SNHLY, CDR2 FYNNEI. CDR3 size: 15 residues. V shed 1 base, J shed 9 bases, and the junction held 6 bases outside the gene matches.

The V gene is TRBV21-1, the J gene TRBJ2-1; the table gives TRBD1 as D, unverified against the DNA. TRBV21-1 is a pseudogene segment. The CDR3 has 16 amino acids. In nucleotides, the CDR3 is TGTGCCAGCAGCGCCCCCCGGGACAACTCCTACAATGAGCAGTTCTTC. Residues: CASSAPRDNSYNEQFF.

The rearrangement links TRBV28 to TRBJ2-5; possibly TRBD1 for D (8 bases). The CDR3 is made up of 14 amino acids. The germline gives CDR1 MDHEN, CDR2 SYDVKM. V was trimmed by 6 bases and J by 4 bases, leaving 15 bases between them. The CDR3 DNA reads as TGTGCCAGCAGCACAGGGGGGGTAGGAGAGACCCAGTACTTC. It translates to CASSTGGVGETQYF.

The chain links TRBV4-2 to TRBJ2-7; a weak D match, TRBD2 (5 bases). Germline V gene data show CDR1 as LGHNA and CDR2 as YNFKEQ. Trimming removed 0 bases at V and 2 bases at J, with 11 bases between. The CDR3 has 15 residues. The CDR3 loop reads CASSQERVGTYEQYF. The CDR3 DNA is TGTGCCAGCAGCCAAGAGAGGGTTGGCACCTACGAGCAGTACTTC.

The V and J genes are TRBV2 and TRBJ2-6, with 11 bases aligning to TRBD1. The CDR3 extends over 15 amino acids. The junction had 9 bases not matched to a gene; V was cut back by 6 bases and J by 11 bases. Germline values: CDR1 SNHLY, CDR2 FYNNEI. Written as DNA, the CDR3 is TGTGCCAGCAGGGGGAGGACAGGGGGCGGGTACGTCCTGACTTTC. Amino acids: CASRGRTGGGYVLTF. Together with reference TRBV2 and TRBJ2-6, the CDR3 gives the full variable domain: EPEVTQTPSHQVTQMGQEVILRCVPISNHLYFYWYRQILGQKVEFLVSFYNNEISEKSEIFDDQFSVERPDGSNFTLKIRSTKLEDSAMYFCASRGRTGGGYVLTFGAGSRLTVL.

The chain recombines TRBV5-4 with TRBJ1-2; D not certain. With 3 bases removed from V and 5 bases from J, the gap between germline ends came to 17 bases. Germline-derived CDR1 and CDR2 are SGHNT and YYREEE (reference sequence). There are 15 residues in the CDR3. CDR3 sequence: CASSSIKTGGYGYTF. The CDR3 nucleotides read TGTGCCAGCAGCTCCATAAAGACGGGTGGATATGGCTACACCTTC.

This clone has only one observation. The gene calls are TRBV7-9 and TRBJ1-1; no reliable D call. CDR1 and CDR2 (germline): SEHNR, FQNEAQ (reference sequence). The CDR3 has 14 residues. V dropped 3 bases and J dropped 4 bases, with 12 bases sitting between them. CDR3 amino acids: CASSFYLDGTEAFF. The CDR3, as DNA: TGTGCCAGCAGCTTCTACCTTGATGGCACTGAAGCTTTCTTT.

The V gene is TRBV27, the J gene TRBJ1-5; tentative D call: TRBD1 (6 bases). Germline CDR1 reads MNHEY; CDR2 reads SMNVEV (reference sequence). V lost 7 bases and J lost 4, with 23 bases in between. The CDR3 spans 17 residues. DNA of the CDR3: TGTGCCAGCATGCACCTGGGGGGGCTTTTACCTAATCAGCCCCAGCATTTT. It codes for CASMHLGGLLPNQPQHF.

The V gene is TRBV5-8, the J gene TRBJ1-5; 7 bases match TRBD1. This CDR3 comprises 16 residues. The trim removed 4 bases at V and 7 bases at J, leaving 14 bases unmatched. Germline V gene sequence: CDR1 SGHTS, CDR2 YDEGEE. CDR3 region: CASSRDQQQGTQPQHF. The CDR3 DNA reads TGTGCCAGCAGCCGGGACCAACAACAGGGGACGCAGCCCCAGCATTTT. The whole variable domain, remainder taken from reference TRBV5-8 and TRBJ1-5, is EAGVTQSPTHLIKTRGQQATLRCSPISGHTSVYWYQQALGLGLQFLLWYDEGEERNRGNFPPRFSGRQFPNYSSELNVNALELEDSALYLCASSRDQQQGTQPQHFGDGTRLSIL.

CDR3 region: CASSQTGGGSGELFF. In DNA form, the CDR3 reads TGTGCCAGCAGCCAGACAGGGGGCGGCTCCGGGGAGCTGTTTTTT. The chain is built from TRBV27 and TRBJ2-2; 10 bases map to TRBD1. CDR3 length: 15 residues. Germline V gene lookup returns CDR1 MNHEY and CDR2 SMNVEV (reference sequence). V trimming: 6 bases; J trimming: 6 bases; junction bases outside the gene matches: 7.

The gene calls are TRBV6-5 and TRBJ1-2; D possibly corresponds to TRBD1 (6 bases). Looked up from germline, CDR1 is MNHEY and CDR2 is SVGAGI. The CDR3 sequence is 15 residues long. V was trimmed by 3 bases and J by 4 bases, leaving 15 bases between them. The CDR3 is CASSYTDSSTYGYTF. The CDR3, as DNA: TGTGCCAGCAGTTATACGGACAGCTCTACCTATGGCTACACCTTC.

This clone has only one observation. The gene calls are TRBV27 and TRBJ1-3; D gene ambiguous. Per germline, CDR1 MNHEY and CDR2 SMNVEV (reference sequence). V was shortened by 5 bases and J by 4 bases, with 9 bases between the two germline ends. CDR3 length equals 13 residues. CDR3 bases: TGTGCCAGCAGTCCGCTACAGGGAAACACCATATATTTT. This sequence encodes CASSPLQGNTIYF.

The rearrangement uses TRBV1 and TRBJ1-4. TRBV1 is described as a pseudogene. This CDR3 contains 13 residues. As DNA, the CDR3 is TGCACCAGCAGCCAAGATCTGACTGTAAAACTGTTTTTT. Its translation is CTSSQDLTVKLFF.

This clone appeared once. The CDR3 region is CASSGWRTASYNEQFF. The CDR3 DNA follows: TGTGCCAGCAGCGGCTGGAGGACAGCGTCCTACAATGAGCAGTTCTTC. The chain has TRBV9 and TRBJ2-1; perhaps TRBD1 as D (6 bases). The CDR3 totals 16 residues. The germline CDR1 and CDR2 sequences are SGDLS and YYNGEE. Trimming took off 3 bases at V and 1 base at J, with 14 bases between the two ends.

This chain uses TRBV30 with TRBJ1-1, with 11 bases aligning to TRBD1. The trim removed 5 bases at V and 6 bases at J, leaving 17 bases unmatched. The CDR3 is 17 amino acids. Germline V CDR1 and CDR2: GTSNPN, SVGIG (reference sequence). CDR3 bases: TGTGCCTGGGCCTGGGGGGGACAGGGGGATAAAGCGGCTGAAGCTTTCTTT. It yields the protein CAWAWGGQGDKAAEAFF.

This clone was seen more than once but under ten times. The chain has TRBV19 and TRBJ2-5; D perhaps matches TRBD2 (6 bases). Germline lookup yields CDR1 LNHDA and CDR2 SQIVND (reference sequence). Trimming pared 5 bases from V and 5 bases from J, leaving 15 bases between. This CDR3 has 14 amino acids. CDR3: CASSPSLRGETQYF. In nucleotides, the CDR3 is TGTGCCAGTAGTCCCTCCCTCCGGGGGGAGACCCAGTACTTC.

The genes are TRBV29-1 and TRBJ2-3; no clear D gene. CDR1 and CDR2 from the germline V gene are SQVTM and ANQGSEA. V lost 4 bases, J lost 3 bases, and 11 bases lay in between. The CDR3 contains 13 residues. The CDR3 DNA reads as TGCAGCGTTGGAGGTGTGGTGACAGATACGCAGTATTTT. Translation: CSVGGVVTDTQYF.